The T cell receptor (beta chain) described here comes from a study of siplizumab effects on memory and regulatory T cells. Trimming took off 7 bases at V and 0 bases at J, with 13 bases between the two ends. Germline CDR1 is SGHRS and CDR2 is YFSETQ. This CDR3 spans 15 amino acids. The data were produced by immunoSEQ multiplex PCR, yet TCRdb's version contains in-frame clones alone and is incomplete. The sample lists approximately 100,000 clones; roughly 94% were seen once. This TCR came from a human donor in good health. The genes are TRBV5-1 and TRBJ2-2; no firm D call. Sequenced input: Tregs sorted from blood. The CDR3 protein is CASAPPLPNTGELFF. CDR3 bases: TGCGCCAGCGCCCCACCGCTACCGAACACCGGGGAGCTGTTTTTT. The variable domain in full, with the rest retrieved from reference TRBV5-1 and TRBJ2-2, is KAGVTQTPRYLIKTRGQQVTLSCSPISGHRSVSWYQQTPGQGLQFLFEYFSETQRNKGNFPGRFSGRQFSNSRSEMNVSTLELGDSALYLCASAPPLPNTGELFFGEGSRLTVL.